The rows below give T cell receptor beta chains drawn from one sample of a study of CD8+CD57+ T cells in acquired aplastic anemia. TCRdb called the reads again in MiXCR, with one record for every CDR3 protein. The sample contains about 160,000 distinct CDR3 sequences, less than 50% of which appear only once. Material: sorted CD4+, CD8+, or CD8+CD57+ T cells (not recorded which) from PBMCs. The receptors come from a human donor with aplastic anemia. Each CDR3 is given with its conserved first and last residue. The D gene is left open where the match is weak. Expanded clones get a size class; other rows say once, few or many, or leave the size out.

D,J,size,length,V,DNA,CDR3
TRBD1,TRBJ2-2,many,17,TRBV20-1,TGCAGTGCTAGGGTGGACAGGGGACATTTAAACACCGGGGAGCTGTTTTTT,CSARVDRGHLNTGELFF
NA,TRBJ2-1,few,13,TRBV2,TGTGCCAGTATAAAGCGGGTCATGGATGAGCAGTTCTTC,CASIKRVMDEQFF
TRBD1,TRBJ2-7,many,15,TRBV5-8,TGTGCCAGCAGCTTGGTGAAAGGGGGCAACTACGAGCAGTACTTC,CASSLVKGGNYEQYF
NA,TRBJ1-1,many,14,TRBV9,TGTGCCAGCAGCGTAGATGGAGGGTTGACTGAAGCTTTCTTT,CASSVDGGLTEAFF
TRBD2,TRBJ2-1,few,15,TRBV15,TGTGCCACCACTACCTCTTTAGCGGGAGTGGATGAGCAGTTCTTC,CATTTSLAGVDEQFF
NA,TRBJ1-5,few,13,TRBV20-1,TGCAGTGCTTTGACAGGAGTCAATCAGCCCCAGCATTTT,CSALTGVNQPQHF
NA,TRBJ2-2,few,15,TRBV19,TGTGCCAGTAGCCTGATACAGGCTACCACCGGGGAGCTGTTTTTT,CASSLIQATTGELFF
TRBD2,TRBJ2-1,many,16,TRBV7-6,TGTGCCAGCAGCCGCCGATTTAGCGGGAGGAACAATGAGCAGTTCTTC,CASSRRFSGRNNEQFF
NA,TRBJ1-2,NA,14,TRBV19,TGTGCCAGTAGACCCGACAGCTCAGAAGGGGGCTACACCTTC,CASRPDSSEGGYTF
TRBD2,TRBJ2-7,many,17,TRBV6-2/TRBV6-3,TGTGCCAGCAGTTACGGCCAGCGGGGGGGCCTCAAGTACGAGCAGTACTTC,CASSYGQRGGLKYEQYF
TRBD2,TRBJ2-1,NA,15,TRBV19,TGTGCCAGTAGTGCGGGACTAGCCATTTACAATGAGCAGTTCTTC,CASSAGLAIYNEQFF
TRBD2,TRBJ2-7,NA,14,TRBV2,TGTGCCAGCAGTTACGGGACTAGCGGCTACGAGCAGTACTTC,CASSYGTSGYEQYF
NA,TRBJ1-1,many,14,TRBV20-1,TGCAGTGCTAGGGTTGGAGCCGCCGGGACTGAAGCTTTCTTT,CSARVGAAGTEAFF
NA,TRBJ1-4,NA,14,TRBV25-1,TGTGCCAGCAGTGAATATTACACTAATGAAAAACTGTTTTTT,CASSEYYTNEKLFF
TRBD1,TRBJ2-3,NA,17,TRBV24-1,TGTGCCACCAGTGATCCCCGGACAGGGGGCTCCACAGATACGCAGTATTTT,CATSDPRTGGSTDTQYF
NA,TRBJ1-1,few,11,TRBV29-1,TGCAGCGTTGTCCGGGGGACTGAAGCTTTCTTT,CSVVRGTEAFF
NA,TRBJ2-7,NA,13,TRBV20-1,TGCAGTGCTAGTCCTAGCTCCTCCTACGAGCAGTACTTC,CSASPSSSYEQYF
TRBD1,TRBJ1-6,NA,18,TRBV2,TGTGCCAGCAGTGAACGGGACAGGGGGCAGTCCTATAATTCACCCCTCCACTTT,CASSERDRGQSYNSPLHF
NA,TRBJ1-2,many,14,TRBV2,TGTGCCAGCAGTGAGCAGGGTGAGGGGTATGGCTACACCTTC,CASSEQGEGYGYTF
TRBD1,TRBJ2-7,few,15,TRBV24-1,TGTGCCACCCACGGAAGGGACAGGGTGACCTACGAGCAGTACTTC,CATHGRDRVTYEQYF
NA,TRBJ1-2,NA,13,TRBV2,TGTGCCAGCAGTGTCCGGGTTAACTATGGCTACACCTTC,CASSVRVNYGYTF
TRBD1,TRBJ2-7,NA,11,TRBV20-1,TGCAGTGCCCGGACAGGTTACGAGCAGTACTTC,CSARTGYEQYF
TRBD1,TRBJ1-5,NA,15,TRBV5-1,TGCGCCAGCAGCTCTACCGGGACAGGCAATCAGCCCCAGCATTTT,CASSSTGTGNQPQHF
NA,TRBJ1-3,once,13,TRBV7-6,TGTGCCAGCAGCTTATCTACTCGAAACACCATATATTTT,CASSLSTRNTIYF
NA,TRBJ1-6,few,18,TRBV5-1,TGCGCCAGCAGCCTCCTCATAGGGGGGAATCCCTATAATTCACCCCTCCACTTT,CASSLLIGGNPYNSPLHF
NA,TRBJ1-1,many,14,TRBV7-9,TGTGCCAGCAGTACCTCAGGGTTGAACACTGAAGCTTTCTTT,CASSTSGLNTEAFF